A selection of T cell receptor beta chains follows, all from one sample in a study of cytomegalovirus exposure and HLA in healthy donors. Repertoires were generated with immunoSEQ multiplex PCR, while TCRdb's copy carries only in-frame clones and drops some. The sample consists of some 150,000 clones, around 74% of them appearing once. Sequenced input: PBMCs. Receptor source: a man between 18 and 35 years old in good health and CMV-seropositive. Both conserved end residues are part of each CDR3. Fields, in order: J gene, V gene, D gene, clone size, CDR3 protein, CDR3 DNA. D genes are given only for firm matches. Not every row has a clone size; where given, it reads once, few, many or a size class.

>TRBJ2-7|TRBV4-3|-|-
CASSQGQGGGEQYF
TGCGCCAGCAGCCAAGGACAGGGAGGCGGCGAGCAGTACTTC
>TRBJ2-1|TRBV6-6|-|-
CASTPAGGRNEQFF
TGTGCCAGCACCCCGGCAGGGGGGCGAAATGAGCAGTTCTTC
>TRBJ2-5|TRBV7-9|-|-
CASSVKETQYF
TGTGCCAGCAGCGTCAAAGAGACCCAGTACTTC
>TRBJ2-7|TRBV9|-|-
CASSAKSQGLYEQYF
TGTGCCAGCAGCGCCAAGTCTCAGGGGTTGTACGAGCAGTACTTC
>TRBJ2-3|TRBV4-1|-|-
CASSTVGGRSTDTQYF
TGCGCCAGCAGCACAGTGGGGGGAAGAAGCACAGATACGCAGTATTTT
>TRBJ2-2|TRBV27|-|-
CASSLFGGRYTGELFF
TGTGCCAGCAGTTTATTCGGGGGGCGGTACACCGGGGAGCTGTTTTTT
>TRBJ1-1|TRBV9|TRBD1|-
CASSVGSRGRRGNTEAFF
TGTGCCAGCAGCGTAGGTTCGAGGGGGCGGAGGGGGAACACTGAAGCTTTCTTT
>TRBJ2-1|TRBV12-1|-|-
CASSPSGIWVHEQFF
TGTGCCAGCAGCCCTAGCGGAATCTGGGTCCATGAGCAGTTCTTC
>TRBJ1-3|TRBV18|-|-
CASSLRQDSSGNTIYF
TGTGCCAGCTCACTCAGACAGGACAGCTCTGGAAACACCATATATTTT
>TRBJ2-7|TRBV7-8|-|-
CASSPRLDEQYF
TGTGCCAGCAGCCCTAGACTGGACGAGCAGTACTTC
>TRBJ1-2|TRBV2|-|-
CASRAQGGYTF
TGTGCCAGCAGAGCTCAGGGTGGCTACACCTTC
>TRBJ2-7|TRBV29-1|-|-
CSVLAGQTYEQYF
TGCAGCGTTCTGGCAGGGCAAACCTACGAGCAGTACTTC
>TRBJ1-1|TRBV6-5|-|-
CASSKRVANTEAFF
TGTGCCAGCAGCAAGCGGGTTGCAAACACTGAAGCTTTCTTT
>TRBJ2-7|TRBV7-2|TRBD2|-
CASSLGGGGNSYEQYF
TGTGCCAGCAGCTTAGGGGGCGGGGGGAACTCCTACGAGCAGTACTTC
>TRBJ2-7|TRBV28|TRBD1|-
CASNYDRDYEQYF
TGTGCCAGCAACTACGACAGGGACTACGAGCAGTACTTC
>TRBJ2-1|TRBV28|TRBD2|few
CASSLLGLAGAPYNEQFF
TGTGCCAGCAGTTTGCTGGGACTAGCGGGAGCACCCTACAATGAGCAGTTCTTC
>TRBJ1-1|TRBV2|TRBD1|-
CASRGGQGLGTEAFF
TGTGCCAGCAGGGGGGGACAGGGATTAGGCACTGAAGCTTTCTTT
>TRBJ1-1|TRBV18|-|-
CASSLLAGLTEAFF
TGTGCCAGCTCACTTCTAGCAGGTCTCACTGAAGCTTTCTTT
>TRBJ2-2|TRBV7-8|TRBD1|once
CASSKLQGSGELFF
TGTGCCAGCAGCAAGCTACAGGGGTCCGGGGAGCTGTTTTTT
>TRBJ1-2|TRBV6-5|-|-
CASSYPGSVYGYTF
TGTGCCAGCAGTTACCCGGGGAGTGTGTATGGCTACACCTTC
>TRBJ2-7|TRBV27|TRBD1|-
CASSLSWAGGFYEQYF
TGTGCCAGCAGTTTATCCTGGGCAGGGGGATTCTACGAGCAGTACTTC
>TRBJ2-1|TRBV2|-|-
CASSVDSIGFYNEQFF
TGTGCCAGCAGTGTGGATAGTATCGGGTTCTACAATGAGCAGTTCTTC